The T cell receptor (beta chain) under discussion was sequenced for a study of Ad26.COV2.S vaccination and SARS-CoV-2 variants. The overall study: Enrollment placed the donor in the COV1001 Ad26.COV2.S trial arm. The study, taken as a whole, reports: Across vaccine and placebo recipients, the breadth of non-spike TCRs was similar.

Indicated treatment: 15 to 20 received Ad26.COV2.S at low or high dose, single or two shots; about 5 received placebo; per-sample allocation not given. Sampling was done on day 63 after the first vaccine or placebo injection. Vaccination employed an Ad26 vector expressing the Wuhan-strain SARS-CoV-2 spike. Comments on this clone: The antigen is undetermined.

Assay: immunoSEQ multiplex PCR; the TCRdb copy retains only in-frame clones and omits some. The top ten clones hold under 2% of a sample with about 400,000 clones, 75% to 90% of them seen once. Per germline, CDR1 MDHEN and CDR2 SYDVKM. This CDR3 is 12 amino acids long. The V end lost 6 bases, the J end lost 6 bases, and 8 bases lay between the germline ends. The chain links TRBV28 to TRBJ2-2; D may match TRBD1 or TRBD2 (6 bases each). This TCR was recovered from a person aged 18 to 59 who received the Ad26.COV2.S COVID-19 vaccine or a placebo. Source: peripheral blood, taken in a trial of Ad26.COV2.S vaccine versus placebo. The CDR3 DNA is TGTGCCAGCAGAGGGGGGCCCGGGGAGCTGTTTTTT. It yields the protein CASRGGPGELFF.